Listed below are T cell receptor beta chains from one sample, sequenced in a study of blood T cell repertoires in COVID-19. TCRdb's copy holds only in-frame clones and misses some; the assay was immunoSEQ multiplex PCR. There are around 91,000 clones in the sample; around 79% occur only once, and about a sixth lies in the top ten. The sequenced sample consisted of peripheral blood. The receptors here all came from a woman of 80 years or more with active or convalescent COVID-19. CDR3s include the opening cysteine and the closing phenylalanine or tryptophan. Each record gives: D gene, V gene, J gene, clone size, CDR3 protein, CDR3 DNA. A D gene is named only where the DNA matches it firmly. Size is stated for part of the rows, as once, few or many counts, or as a class when the clone is expanded.

>-|TRBV7-2|TRBJ2-7|-
CASSLRSTYEQYF
TGTGCCAGCAGCTTAAGAAGCACCTACGAGCAGTACTTC
>TRBD1|TRBV15|TRBJ1-2|-
CATRQLSTGAADGYTF
TGTGCCACCAGACAGCTCTCGACAGGGGCGGCCGATGGCTACACCTTC
>TRBD1|TRBV7-3|TRBJ2-1|-
CASSPRIGTERDGEQFF
TGTGCCAGCAGCCCCCGAATAGGGACAGAGAGGGATGGTGAGCAGTTCTTC
>TRBD1|TRBV27|TRBJ2-5|-
CASSLGQGGETQYF
TGTGCCAGCAGTTTAGGACAGGGTGGAGAGACCCAGTACTTC
>TRBD2|TRBV2|TRBJ2-2|-
CASSDNSGSYGELFF
TGTGCCAGCAGTGATAATAGCGGGAGTTACGGGGAGCTGTTTTTT
>-|TRBV11-1|TRBJ2-2|-
CASSLTSPGELFF
TGTGCCAGCAGCCTCACTTCTCCCGGGGAGCTGTTTTTT
>-|TRBV6-1|TRBJ2-6|-
CASSEIGAGANVLTF
TGTGCCAGCAGTGAAATAGGGGCTGGGGCCAACGTCCTGACTTTC
>-|TRBV19|TRBJ1-3|once
CASSMRNGGNTIYF
TGTGCCAGTAGTATGAGGAATGGTGGAAACACCATATATTTT
>TRBD1|TRBV11-2|TRBJ2-7|-
CASSRGQGTLPEQYF
TGTGCCAGCAGCCGTGGACAGGGGACCCTTCCCGAGCAGTACTTC
>TRBD2|TRBV29-1|TRBJ2-3|once
CSVEGGAGSTDTQYF
TGCAGCGTTGAGGGAGGGGCGGGGAGCACAGATACGCAGTATTTT
>-|TRBV5-1|TRBJ2-5|-
CASSEQDIQYF
TGCGCCAGCAGCGAGCAGGACATCCAGTACTTC
>TRBD2|TRBV5-1|TRBJ2-1|-
CASSWNSGTSGANEQFF
TGCGCCAGCAGCTGGAACTCCGGGACTAGCGGCGCCAATGAGCAGTTCTTC
>-|TRBV2|TRBJ1-5|few
CASSSRGNQPQHF
TGTGCCAGCAGTTCCAGGGGCAATCAGCCCCAGCATTTT
>-|TRBV19|TRBJ2-7|-
CASSLGRGLDYEQYF
TGTGCCAGTAGTCTCGGCAGGGGCCTCGACTACGAGCAGTACTTC
>TRBD1|TRBV5-8|TRBJ2-2|-
CASSSRGMAGELFF
TGTGCCAGCAGCTCCAGGGGGATGGCCGGGGAGCTGTTTTTT
>TRBD1|TRBV4-2|TRBJ1-4|once
CASSRAGTVDEKLFF
TGTGCCAGCAGCCGCGCCGGGACAGTTGATGAAAAACTGTTTTTT
>-|TRBV5-6|TRBJ2-3|-
CASSYLVNTDTQYF
TGTGCCAGCAGCTATCTAGTCAACACAGATACGCAGTATTTT
>-|TRBV6-5|TRBJ1-1|-
CASSYQGRDTEAFF
TGTGCCAGCAGTTACCAGGGGAGGGACACTGAAGCTTTCTTT
>TRBD1|TRBV6-5|TRBJ1-1|-
CASISTGLFTEAFF
TGTGCCAGCATCTCGACAGGGTTATTCACTGAAGCTTTCTTT
>-|TRBV30|TRBJ1-1|-
CAWGRFGGTEAFF
TGTGCCTGGGGACGTTTTGGGGGGACTGAAGCTTTCTTT
>-|TRBV5-1|TRBJ1-6|once
CASSFDSWTINSPLHF
TGCGCCAGCAGCTTCGACAGCTGGACAATTAATTCACCCCTCCACTTT
>-|TRBV2|TRBJ1-5|-
CASSGPGGDQPQHF
TGTGCCAGCAGTGGACCGGGGGGAGATCAGCCCCAGCATTTT
>TRBD1|TRBV11-3|TRBJ2-2|-
CASSLRTGGTGELFF
TGTGCCAGCAGCTTGAGGACAGGGGGCACCGGGGAGCTGTTTTTT
>-|TRBV2|TRBJ2-1|-
CASAVVWGKGDNEQFF
TGTGCCAGCGCCGTCGTTTGGGGGAAGGGGGACAATGAGCAGTTCTTC
>TRBD2|TRBV10-2|TRBJ2-1|-
CASYDPGGYNEQFF
TGCGCCAGCTACGATCCGGGGGGATACAATGAGCAGTTCTTC
>-|TRBV2|TRBJ2-3|-
CARSTSRSDTQYF
TGTGCGAGATCCACTAGCCGATCAGATACGCAGTATTTT
>-|TRBV5-6|TRBJ1-2|-
CASSPSNRDGYTF
TGTGCCAGCAGCCCCTCCAACAGGGACGGCTACACCTTC
>TRBD1|TRBV5-6|TRBJ1-2|-
CASSPGQGAAGGYTF
TGTGCCAGCAGCCCCGGACAGGGGGCGGCAGGTGGCTACACCTTC
>-|TRBV5-1|TRBJ2-1|-
CASSLVGGHNEQFF
TGCGCCAGCAGCTTGGTTGGAGGTCACAATGAGCAGTTCTTC